This entry concerns a single T cell receptor beta chain. The antigen remains unidentified. Repertoires were generated with immunoSEQ multiplex PCR, while TCRdb's copy carries only in-frame clones and drops some. The table lists under 500,000 clones, 92% of them singletons. Treatment given: approximately 18 received Ad26.COV2.S at low or high dose, single or two shots; roughly five received placebo; per-sample allocation not given. Vaccine and placebo recipients were sampled on day 63 after the first injection. Boston hosted the donor, who was an adult aged 18-55 years. V lost 4 bases and J lost 8; bases outside the gene matches: 14. This CDR3 spans 15 amino acids. Germline CDR1 and CDR2: SGHKS and YYEKEE (reference sequence). The sample belongs to a study of Ad26.COV2.S vaccination and SARS-CoV-2 variants. Points from the study as a whole: Spike-specific TCR breadth in vaccine recipients exceeded that seen in placebo recipients. Vaccine and placebo recipients had similar non-spike TCR breadth.

This rearrangement joins TRBV5-5 to TRBJ1-1, with TRBD1 matching over 7 bases. The sample consisted of peripheral blood, taken in a trial of Ad26.COV2.S vaccine versus placebo. The TCR comes from a person aged 18 to 59 who received the Ad26.COV2.S COVID-19 vaccine or a placebo. CDR3 DNA sequence: TGTGCCAGCAGCGCCACCGGGACAGAATTTACAGAAGCTTTCTTT. Encoded protein: CASSATGTEFTEAFF.